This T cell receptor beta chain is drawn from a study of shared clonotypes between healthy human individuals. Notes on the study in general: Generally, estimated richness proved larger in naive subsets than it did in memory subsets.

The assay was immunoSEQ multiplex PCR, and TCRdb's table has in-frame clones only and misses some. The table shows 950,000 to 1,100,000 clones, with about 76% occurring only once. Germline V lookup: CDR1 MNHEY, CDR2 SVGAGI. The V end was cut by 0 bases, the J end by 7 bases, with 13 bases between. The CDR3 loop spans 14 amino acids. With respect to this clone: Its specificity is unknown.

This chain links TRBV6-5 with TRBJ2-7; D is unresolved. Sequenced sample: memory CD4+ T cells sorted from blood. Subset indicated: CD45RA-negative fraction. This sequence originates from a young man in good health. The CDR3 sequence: CASSYSPAAGEQYF. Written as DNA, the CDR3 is TGTGCCAGCAGTTACTCTCCCGCAGCTGGGGAGCAGTACTTC.